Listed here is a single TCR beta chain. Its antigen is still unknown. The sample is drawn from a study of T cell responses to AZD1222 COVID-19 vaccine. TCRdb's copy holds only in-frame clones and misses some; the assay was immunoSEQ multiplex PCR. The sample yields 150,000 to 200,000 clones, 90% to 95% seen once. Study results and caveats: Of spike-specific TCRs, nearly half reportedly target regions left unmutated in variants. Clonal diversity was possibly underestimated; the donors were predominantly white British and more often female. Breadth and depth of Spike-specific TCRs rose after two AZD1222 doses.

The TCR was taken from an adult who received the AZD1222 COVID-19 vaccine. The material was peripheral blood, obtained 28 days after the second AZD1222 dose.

The CDR3 here is CSVEGVTGGRKAFF. CDR3 sequence (DNA): TGCAGCGTTGAAGGTGTGACAGGGGGCAGAAAAGCTTTCTTT. V gene TRBV29-1 combines with J gene TRBJ1-1, with TRBD1 identical over 10 bases. The CDR3 sequence is 14 residues long. Germline CDR1 SQVTM, CDR2 ANQGSEA. With V trimmed by 1 base and J by 9 bases, 8 bases remained unmatched. Complete variable domain (other parts from reference TRBV29-1 and TRBJ1-1): SAVISQKPSRDICQRGTSLTIQCQVDSQVTMMFWYRQQPGQSLTLIATANQGSEATYESGFVIDKFPISRPNLTFSTLTVSNMSPEDSSIYLCSVEGVTGGRKAFFGQGTRLTVV.